This T cell receptor beta chain was documented in a study of cytomegalovirus exposure and HLA in healthy donors. A multiplex PCR was run with 60 Vbeta primers and 13 Jbeta primers. Sequencing used immunoSEQ multiplex PCR; TCRdb keeps in-frame clones, though not all of them. The table has around 130,000 clones, around 74% seen once. The CDR3 extends over 15 amino acids. In germline, CDR1 is SGHTA, CDR2 FQGNSA. The junction had 5 bases not matched to a gene; V was cut back by 4 bases and J by 1 base. The receptor's source is a man under 40 in good health and CMV-seronegative. V usage is TRBV7-2 and J usage is TRBJ2-7; 9 positions match TRBD2. Sequencing used PBMCs. CDR3 loop: CASSSGLALSYEQYF. The CDR3, as DNA: TGTGCCAGCAGCTCGGGACTAGCTCTTTCCTACGAGCAGTACTTC.